The rows below give T cell receptor beta chains drawn from one sample of a study of cytomegalovirus exposure and HLA in healthy donors. The assay was immunoSEQ multiplex PCR, and TCRdb's table has in-frame clones only and misses some. The sample yields approximately 100,000 clones, 60% to 80% seen once. Material for sequencing was PBMCs. These receptors came from a man aged 40-49 years in good health and CMV-seronegative. Each CDR3 is given without its conserved first and last residue. Each record gives: V gene, J gene, D gene, CDR3 protein. A D gene is named only where the DNA matches it firmly.

>TRBV10-1|TRBJ1-1|NA
ASSGGTGNTEAF
>TRBV19|TRBJ2-2|TRBD1
ASSRIRTGGTGELF
>TRBV7-8|TRBJ2-1|TRBD2
ASRWGGYNEQF
>TRBV6-6|TRBJ1-1|NA
ASSYDGQGSEAF
>TRBV5-1|TRBJ2-3|TRBD2
ASSLGAGGLMDTQY
>TRBV15|TRBJ1-4|TRBD1
ATAGGFNEKLF
>TRBV5-5|TRBJ2-3|TRBD2
ASSRGLADTDTQY
>TRBV2|TRBJ2-1|TRBD2
ASRPWTSGGDEQF
>TRBV7-9|TRBJ1-1|NA
ASSPGTSPNTEAF
>TRBV9|TRBJ1-4|NA
ASSGGLNEKLF
>TRBV6-1|TRBJ2-1|NA
ASSDDRFPPKKQF
>TRBV6-6|TRBJ2-2|NA
ASRPSTGELF
>TRBV12-5|TRBJ1-1|NA
ASGLSTGPREAF
>TRBV2|TRBJ2-4|TRBD2
ASDGSGGGRQRNIQY
>TRBV6-1|TRBJ2-1|NA
ASGTWDEQF
>TRBV11-2|NA|NA
ASSLRRETQY
>TRBV4-1|TRBJ2-2|TRBD2
ASSRLRTSGGTGELF
>TRBV18|TRBJ1-6|NA
ASSPRSSYNSPLH
>TRBV7-9|TRBJ2-7|TRBD1
ASRRRTGGSYEQY
>TRBV5-1|TRBJ2-2|NA
ASSFTVDTGELF
>TRBV27|TRBJ1-1|NA
ASSSLTGPGTEAF
>TRBV5-1|TRBJ2-7|NA
ASSLTGGAYEQY
>TRBV19|TRBJ2-5|NA
ASRVAGRGETQY
>TRBV7-6|TRBJ2-7|NA
ASSPKYTSIYEQY
>TRBV7-7|TRBJ1-4|NA
ASSPLRGGEKLF
>TRBV10-2|TRBJ2-4|TRBD1
ATGQGKNIQY
>TRBV2|TRBJ1-1|TRBD1
ASSEEGTVGWAF
>TRBV7-8|TRBJ2-1|NA
ASRPGRGDNYNEQF
>TRBV27|TRBJ2-1|TRBD2
ASSLLAGGGIYNEQF
>TRBV5-1|TRBJ1-6|NA
ASSLESGGGSPLH
>TRBV10-3|TRBJ2-3|TRBD2
AISESGSGGATDTQY
>TRBV28|TRBJ2-5|TRBD1
ASSPTGEKTQY
>TRBV29-1|TRBJ1-1|NA
SVETHGQVNTEAF
>TRBV2|TRBJ2-5|NA
AGKPVGGGETQY
>TRBV5-5|TRBJ1-1|TRBD1
ASSGGTGSKTEAF
>TRBV7-3|TRBJ2-1|TRBD2
ASSLTSGGGNEQF
>TRBV18|TRBJ2-7|NA
ASSLHSGAGGEQY
>TRBV19|TRBJ1-2|NA
ASSGRGYT
>TRBV18|TRBJ2-7|TRBD1
ASSPTGVIVSEQY
>TRBV5-1|TRBJ1-1|NA
ASSLSGPNTEAF
>TRBV10-3|TRBJ1-1|NA
AISGDGGRGEAF
>TRBV6-4|TRBJ1-1|NA
ASSATGGTEAF
>TRBV7-7|TRBJ2-5|TRBD2
ASSAAGGQETQY
>TRBV6-1|TRBJ1-2|NA
ASRSARGYGYT
>TRBV5-1|TRBJ2-5|NA
ASSLVGMQETQY
>TRBV6-5|TRBJ2-7|TRBD1
ASRLTGGGSYEQY
>TRBV4-1|TRBJ1-5|NA
ASSPLPGGFGNQPQH
>TRBV5-4|TRBJ2-2|NA
ASSPRDTGTGELF
>TRBV5-4|TRBJ1-2|TRBD1
ASSPETGYFGYT
>TRBV4-1|TRBJ2-1|NA
ASSLASGDSYNEQF
>TRBV10-3|TRBJ2-3|TRBD2
AIRTSGEPRRTDTQY
>TRBV11-2|TRBJ2-7|NA
ASSFRQVISYEQY
>TRBV7-9|TRBJ2-3|NA
ASSPRGPDTQY